Following are 12 T cell receptor beta chains from one sample sequenced in a study of blood T cell repertoires in COVID-19. Generated by immunoSEQ multiplex PCR, the TCRdb table keeps only in-frame clones and is missing some. This sample has 230,000 or so clones, with 65% to 85% found just once. Sequenced input: PBMCs or T cells enriched from blood (not recorded which). The receptors derive from a man aged 45-60 years who had recovered from COVID-19.

This clone was seen a few times. The chain has TRBV18 and TRBJ2-5; no reliable D call. Between the trimmed V and J ends, which lost 6 bases and 2 bases, there was a span of 7 bases. Germline assignment: CDR1 KGHSH and CDR2 LQKENI. This CDR3 contains 12 residues. The CDR3 DNA is TGTGCCAGCTCCTCGGTTCAAGAGACCCAGTACTTC. Translating it yields CASSSVQETQYF.

V usage is TRBV19 and J usage is TRBJ1-1; 7 positions agree with TRBD1. This CDR3 is 13 amino acids long. Germline V CDR1 and CDR2: LNHDA, SQIVND (reference sequence). The trim removed 5 bases at V and 7 bases at J, leaving 7 bases unmatched. This CDR3 is CASSPTGFGEAFF. The CDR3 DNA sequence: TGTGCCAGTAGTCCGACAGGGTTCGGTGAAGCTTTCTTT. The full variable domain, with the rest looked up from reference TRBV19 and TRBJ1-1, is DGGITQSPKYLFRKEGQNVTLSCEQNLNHDAMYWYRQDPGQGLRLIYYSQIVNDFQKGDIAEGYSVSREKKESFPLTVTSAQKNPTAFYLCASSPTGFGEAFFGQGTRLTVV.

V is TRBV7-2 and J is TRBJ2-2, with D possibly being TRBD2 (5 bases). V lost 5 bases, J lost 5 bases, and 24 bases lay in between. Germline V CDR1 and CDR2: SGHTA, FQGNSA. The CDR3 consists of 18 residues. The CDR3 bases are TGTGCCAGCAGCCCCGACTTGACGAGCGGCCTGGTTACCGGGGAGCTGTTTTTT. Protein: CASSPDLTSGLVTGELFF.

CDR3 protein: CASSLPQGAAAPLHF. The CDR3 DNA reads TGTGCCAGCTCACTACCACAGGGTGCAGCCGCTCCCCTCCACTTT. The V gene is TRBV18, the J gene TRBJ1-6, with a possible D match to TRBD1 (6 bases). This CDR3 has 15 amino acids. Germline-derived CDR1 and CDR2 are KGHSH and LQKENI. The V end lost 4 bases, the J end lost 13 bases, and 20 bases lay between the germline ends.

On this clone itself: A read error may be the cause here, since a much bigger clone is one base away. The gene calls are TRBV2 and TRBJ2-7, with 14 bases identical to TRBD2. The germline CDR1 and CDR2 sequences are SNHLY and FYNNEI. The CDR3 has 15 amino acids. J gave up 2 bases and V 3 bases, and 0 bases lay outside the gene matches. CDR3 sequence reads: CASSETSGRAYEQYF. The CDR3 bases are TGTGCCAGCAGTGAGACTAGCGGGAGGGCCTACGAGCAGTACTTC.

The chain couples TRBV5-1 to TRBJ1-2, with a possible D match to TRBD1 (5 bases). V was pared by 2 bases and J by 3 bases, with 14 bases between. This CDR3 is 15 amino acids long. Germline V gene sequence: CDR1 SGHRS, CDR2 YFSETQ. The CDR3, as DNA: TGCGCCAGCAGCTTTTGGGGGGACCCGGACTATGGCTACACCTTC. The encoded protein is CASSFWGDPDYGYTF.

The genes are TRBV10-1 and TRBJ2-5; 11 bases align to TRBD1. The CDR3 runs to 16 residues. Losses at the gene ends were 0 bases for V and 1 base for J; bases not matched to a gene: 1. Germline loops: CDR1 WNHNN, CDR2 SYGVQD (reference sequence). The CDR3 DNA follows: TGCGCCAGCAGTGAGTCGGGGACAGGGGGCCAAGAGACCCAGTACTTC. Translated: CASSESGTGGQETQYF.

A single count supports this clone. The rearrangement uses TRBV6-6 and TRBJ1-2; D might be TRBD1 (5 bases). The V gene lost 5 bases and the J gene lost 4 bases, with 23 bases spanning the gap. Germline lookup yields CDR1 MNHNY and CDR2 SVGAGI (reference sequence). The CDR3 consists of 17 residues. In nucleotides, the CDR3 is TGTGCCAGCAGTCCCTTAAAGGTCCAGGGACTATCCTATGGCTACACCTTC. As protein: CASSPLKVQGLSYGYTF.

This clone occurred many times. This chain's CDR3 is CASSSSFGGNTGELFF. CDR3 bases: TGTGCCAGCAGCTCCAGTTTTGGCGGGAACACCGGGGAGCTGTTTTTT. This chain links TRBV11-1 with TRBJ2-2; D ambiguous. Germline assignment: CDR1 SGHAT and CDR2 FQDESV (reference sequence). The length of the CDR3 is 16 residues. V was pared by 4 bases and J by 1 base, with 13 bases between.

The chain recombines TRBV19 with TRBJ2-7; the D is unclear. Germline V gene lookup returns CDR1 LNHDA and CDR2 SQIVND (reference sequence). This CDR3 has 17 amino acids. V gave up 5 bases and J gave up 2 bases, with 22 bases separating them. Written as DNA, the CDR3 is TGTGCCAGTAGTCCGGCCCTTTTGAACGAACAGACCTACGAGCAGTACTTC. It codes for CASSPALLNEQTYEQYF. The full variable domain, rest sourced from reference TRBV19 and TRBJ2-7, is DGGITQSPKYLFRKEGQNVTLSCEQNLNHDAMYWYRQDPGQGLRLIYYSQIVNDFQKGDIAEGYSVSREKKESFPLTVTSAQKNPTAFYLCASSPALLNEQTYEQYFGPGTRLTVT.

The chain has TRBV10-3 and TRBJ2-7; 10 nucleotides align to TRBD1. The CDR3 is 16 residues long. The germline V gene has CDR1 ENHRY and CDR2 SYGVKD. V lost 2 bases to trimming and J lost 1 base; unmatched junction nucleotides: 5. In nucleotides, the CDR3 is TGTGCCATCAGTGAGACATGGACAGGGGGGTCCTACGAGCAGTACTTC. As protein: CAISETWTGGSYEQYF.

The genes are TRBV2 and TRBJ1-6; 7 bases fit TRBD1. This CDR3 contains 13 residues. Germline trimming cut 8 bases from V and 9 bases from J; bases unmatched to any gene: 7. The germline V gene has CDR1 SNHLY and CDR2 FYNNEI. The CDR3 DNA reads TGTGCCAGCGGAAACAGGGGAGGTTCACCCCTCCACTTT. Its translation: CASGNRGGSPLHF.